This T cell receptor beta chain stems from a study of blood T cell repertoires in COVID-19. Study details: COVID-19 samples collected from the United States, Italy and Spain covered acute and convalescent phases. Sources were T cells, B-cell-depleted T cells, or PBMCs; the material itself was cDNA or gDNA.

The germline V and J ends were trimmed by 1 base and 0 bases, with 10 bases remaining between them. In germline, CDR1 is SNHLY, CDR2 FYNNEI. The CDR3 spans 16 residues. This clone was detected a few times. Clones were sequenced by immunoSEQ multiplex PCR, and TCRdb holds only the in-frame ones, with some missing. Of about 350,000 clones in the sample, 86% were seen once. Recruited during active infection, patients (from Seattle) were subsequently followed longitudinally. This chain links TRBV2 with TRBJ1-3; no clear D gene. This receptor was identified in an older woman with COVID-19, enrolled during active disease. The specimen was peripheral blood. Written as DNA, the CDR3 is TGTGCCAGCAGTGAAGGTCCCCCAGACTCTGGAAACACCATATATTTT. As protein: CASSEGPPDSGNTIYF.